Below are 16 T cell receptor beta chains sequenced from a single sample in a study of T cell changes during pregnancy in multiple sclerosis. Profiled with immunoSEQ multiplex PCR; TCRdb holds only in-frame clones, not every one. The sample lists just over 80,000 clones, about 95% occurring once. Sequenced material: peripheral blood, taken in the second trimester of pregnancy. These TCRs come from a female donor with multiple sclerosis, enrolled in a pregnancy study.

DNA for the CDR3: TGTGCCAGCAGTTACGATCGCGGGAGATACAATGAGCAGTTCTTC. Protein: CASSYDRGRYNEQFF. The chain couples TRBV6-5 to TRBJ2-1; TRBD2 matches at 7 bases. After removal of 2 bases from V and 4 bases from J, the junction contained 5 bases not matched to a gene. This CDR3 region has 15 residues. Looked up from germline, CDR1 is MNHEY and CDR2 is SVGAGI.

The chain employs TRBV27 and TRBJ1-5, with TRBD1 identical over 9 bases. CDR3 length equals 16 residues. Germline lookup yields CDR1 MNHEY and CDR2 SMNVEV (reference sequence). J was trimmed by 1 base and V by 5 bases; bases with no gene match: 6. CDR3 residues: CASSLQGAVSNQPQHF. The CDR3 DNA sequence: TGTGCCAGCAGTCTACAGGGGGCAGTCAGCAATCAGCCCCAGCATTTT.

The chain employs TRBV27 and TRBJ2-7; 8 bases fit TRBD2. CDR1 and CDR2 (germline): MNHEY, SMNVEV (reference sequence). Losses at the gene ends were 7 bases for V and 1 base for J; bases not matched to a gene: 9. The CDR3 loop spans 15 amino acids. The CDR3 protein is CASKWGASGSYEQYF. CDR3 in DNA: TGTGCCAGCAAATGGGGGGCTAGCGGGTCCTACGAGCAGTACTTC.

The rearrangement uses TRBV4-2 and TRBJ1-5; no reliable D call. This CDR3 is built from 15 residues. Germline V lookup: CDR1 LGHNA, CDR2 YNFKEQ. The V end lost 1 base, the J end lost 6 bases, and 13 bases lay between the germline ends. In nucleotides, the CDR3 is TGTGCCAGCAGCCAAGTAGAGGGATCGATTCAGCCCCAGCATTTT. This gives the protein CASSQVEGSIQPQHF.

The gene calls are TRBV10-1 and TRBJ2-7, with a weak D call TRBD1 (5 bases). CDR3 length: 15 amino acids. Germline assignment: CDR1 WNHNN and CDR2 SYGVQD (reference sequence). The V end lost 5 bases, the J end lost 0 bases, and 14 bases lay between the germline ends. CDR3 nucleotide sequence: TGCGCCAGCAGTTTACGGCAGGGAAACTCCTACGAGCAGTACTTC. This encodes CASSLRQGNSYEQYF.

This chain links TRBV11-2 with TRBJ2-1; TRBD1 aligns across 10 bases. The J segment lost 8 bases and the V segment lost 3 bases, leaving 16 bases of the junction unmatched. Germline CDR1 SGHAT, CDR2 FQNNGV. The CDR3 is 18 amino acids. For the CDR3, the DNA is TGTGCCAGCAGCTTCGCGTACCTCCGGGACAGGGGCCTGCATGAGCAGTTCTTC. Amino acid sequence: CASSFAYLRDRGLHEQFF.

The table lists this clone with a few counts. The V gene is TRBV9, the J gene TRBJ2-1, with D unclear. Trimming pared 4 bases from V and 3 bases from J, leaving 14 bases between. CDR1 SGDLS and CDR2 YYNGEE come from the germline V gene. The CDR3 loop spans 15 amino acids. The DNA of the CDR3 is TGTGCCAGCAGCCCGACTCCCTATCACTACAATGAGCAGTTCTTC. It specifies CASSPTPYHYNEQFF. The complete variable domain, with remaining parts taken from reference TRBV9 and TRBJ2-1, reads DSGVTQTPKHLITATGQRVTLRCSPRSGDLSVYWYQQSLDQGLQFLIQYYNGEERAKGNILERFSAQQFPDLHSELNLSSLELGDSALYFCASSPTPYHYNEQFFGPGTRLTVL.

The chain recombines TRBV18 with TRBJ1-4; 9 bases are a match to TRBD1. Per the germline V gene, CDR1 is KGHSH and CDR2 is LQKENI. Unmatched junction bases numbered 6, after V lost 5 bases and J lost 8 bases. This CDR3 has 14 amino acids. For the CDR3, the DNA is TGTGCCAGCTCAACACAGGGGGCGCGGGAAAAACTGTTTTTT. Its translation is CASSTQGAREKLFF.

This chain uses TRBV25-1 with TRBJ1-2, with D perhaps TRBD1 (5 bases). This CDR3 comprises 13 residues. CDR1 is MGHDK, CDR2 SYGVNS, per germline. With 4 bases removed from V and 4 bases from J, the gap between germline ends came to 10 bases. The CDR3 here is CASSVGHSYGYTF. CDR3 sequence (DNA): TGTGCCAGCAGTGTCGGACACTCCTATGGCTACACCTTC.

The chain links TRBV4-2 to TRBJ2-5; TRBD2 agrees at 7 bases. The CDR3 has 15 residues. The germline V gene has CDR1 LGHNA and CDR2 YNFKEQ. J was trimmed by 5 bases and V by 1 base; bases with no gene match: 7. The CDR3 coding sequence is TGTGCCAGCAGCCAAGGAAGCGGGGCGGGCGAGACCCAGTACTTC. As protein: CASSQGSGAGETQYF.

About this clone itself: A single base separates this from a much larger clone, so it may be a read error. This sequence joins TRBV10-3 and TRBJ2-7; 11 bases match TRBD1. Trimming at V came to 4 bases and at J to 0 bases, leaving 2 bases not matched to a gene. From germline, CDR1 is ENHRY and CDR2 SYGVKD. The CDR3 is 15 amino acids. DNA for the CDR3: TGTGCCATCAGTGTAGGGACAGGGGGCTCCTACGAGCAGTACTTC. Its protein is CAISVGTGGSYEQYF.

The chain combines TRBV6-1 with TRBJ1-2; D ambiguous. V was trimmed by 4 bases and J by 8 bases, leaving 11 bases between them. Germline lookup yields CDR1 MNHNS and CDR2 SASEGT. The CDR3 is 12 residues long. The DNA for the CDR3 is TGTGCCAGCAGTGGGACTCATGGGGGCTACACCTTC. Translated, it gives CASSGTHGGYTF.

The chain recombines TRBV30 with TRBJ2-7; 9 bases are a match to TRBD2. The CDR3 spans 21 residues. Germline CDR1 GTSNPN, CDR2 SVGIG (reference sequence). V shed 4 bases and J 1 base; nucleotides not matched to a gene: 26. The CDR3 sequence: CAWMGLVMAGGPPGTSYEQYF. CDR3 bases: TGTGCCTGGATGGGGCTGGTAATGGCGGGAGGGCCCCCGGGAACATCCTACGAGCAGTACTTC.

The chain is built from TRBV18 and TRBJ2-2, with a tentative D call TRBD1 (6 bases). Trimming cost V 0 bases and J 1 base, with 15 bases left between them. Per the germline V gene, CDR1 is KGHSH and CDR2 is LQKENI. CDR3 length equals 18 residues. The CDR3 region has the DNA TGTGCCAGCTCACCACCTGGCTTACGGGACAAGAACACCGGGGAGCTGTTTTTT. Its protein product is CASSPPGLRDKNTGELFF. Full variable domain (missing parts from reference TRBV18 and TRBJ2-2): NAGVMQNPRHLVRRRGQEARLRCSPMKGHSHVYWYRQLPEEGLKFMVYLQKENIIDESGMPKERFSAEFPKEGPSILRIQQVVRGDSAAYFCASSPPGLRDKNTGELFFGEGSRLTVL.

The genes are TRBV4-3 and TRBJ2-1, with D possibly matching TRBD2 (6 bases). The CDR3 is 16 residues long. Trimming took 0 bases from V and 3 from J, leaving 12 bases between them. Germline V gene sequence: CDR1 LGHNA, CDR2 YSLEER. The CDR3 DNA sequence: TGCGCCAGCAGCCAAGATCGGCTAGCGAGCTACAATGAGCAGTTCTTC. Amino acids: CASSQDRLASYNEQFF.

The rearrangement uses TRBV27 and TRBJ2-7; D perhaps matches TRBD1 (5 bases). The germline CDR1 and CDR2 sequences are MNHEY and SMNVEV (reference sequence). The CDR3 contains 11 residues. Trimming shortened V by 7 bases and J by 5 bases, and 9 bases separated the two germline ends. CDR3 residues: CASTKGHEQYF. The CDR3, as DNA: TGTGCCAGCACCAAGGGGCACGAGCAGTACTTC.